This T cell receptor (beta chain) was documented in a study of cytotoxic CD8 clonotypes in ibrutinib-treated CLL. Regarding the study as a whole: Clonality measured at baseline exceeded age-matched healthy donors, tracking circulating CD8+ T-cell counts.

Clones were read by immunoSEQ multiplex PCR, and TCRdb kept only the in-frame ones, dropping some. The sample carries roughly 220,000 clones, about three quarters recorded once. Comments on this clone: What it recognizes is unknown.

The CDR3 is 13 amino acids. V shed 7 bases and J shed 6 bases, with 15 bases lying between them. Per germline, CDR1 GTSNPN and CDR2 SVGIG (reference sequence). The specimen comprised PBMCs, sampled after 12 months of ibrutinib treatment. V and J are TRBV30 and TRBJ2-2; D remains ambiguous. This receptor was obtained from a human donor with chronic lymphocytic leukemia. Written as DNA, the CDR3 is TGTGCCTTAAGACGGACCCTAGCCGGGGAGCTGTTTTTT. Translation gives CALRRTLAGELFF.